This T cell receptor beta chain emerged from a study of technical replicates of blood from several donors. The junction had 10 bases not matched to a gene; V was cut back by 4 bases and J by 3 bases. This CDR3 spans 18 amino acids. Germline CDR1 is SNHLY and CDR2 is FYNNEI. Repertoires were generated with immunoSEQ multiplex PCR, while TCRdb's copy carries only in-frame clones and drops some. The sample records 80,000 or so clones, 98% being singletons. The receptor comes from a human donor in good health. The sequenced sample consisted of T cells isolated from PBMCs. V is TRBV2 and J is TRBJ2-3; 13 bases map to TRBD2. CDR3 region: CASSGTSGGIHGTDTQYF. Written as DNA, the CDR3 is TGTGCCAGCAGTGGGACTAGCGGGGGCATCCACGGTACAGATACGCAGTATTTT.